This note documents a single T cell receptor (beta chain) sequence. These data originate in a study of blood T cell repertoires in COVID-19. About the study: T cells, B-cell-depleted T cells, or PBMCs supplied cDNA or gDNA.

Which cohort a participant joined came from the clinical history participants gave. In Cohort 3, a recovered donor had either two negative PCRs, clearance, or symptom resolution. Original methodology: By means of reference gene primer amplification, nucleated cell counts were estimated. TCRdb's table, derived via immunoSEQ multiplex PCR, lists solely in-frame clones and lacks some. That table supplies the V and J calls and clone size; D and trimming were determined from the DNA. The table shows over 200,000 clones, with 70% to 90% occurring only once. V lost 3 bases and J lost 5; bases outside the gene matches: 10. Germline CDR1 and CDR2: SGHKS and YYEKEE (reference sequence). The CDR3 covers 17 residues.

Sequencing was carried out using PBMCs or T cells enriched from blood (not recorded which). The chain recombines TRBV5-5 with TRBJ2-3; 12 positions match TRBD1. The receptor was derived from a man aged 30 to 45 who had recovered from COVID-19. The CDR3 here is CASSYYRDRGLGDTQYF. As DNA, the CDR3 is TGTGCCAGCAGCTACTACCGGGACAGGGGGCTTGGAGATACGCAGTATTTT.